This T cell receptor beta chain was sequenced for a study of blood T cell repertoires in COVID-19. After removal of 1 base from V and 6 bases from J, the junction contained 8 bases not matched to a gene. CDR1 and CDR2 from the germline V gene are LNHNV and YYDKDF (reference sequence). The CDR3 runs 17 residues. Assay: immunoSEQ multiplex PCR; the TCRdb copy retains only in-frame clones and omits some. The table includes roughly 100,000 clones, approximately 91% detected once. This sequence originates from a man between 18 and 35 years old with acute or convalescent COVID-19. Specimen: peripheral blood. The chain links TRBV15 to TRBJ2-3; TRBD2 agrees at 12 bases. The CDR3 DNA is TGTGCCACCAGCAGAGGGGAACTAGCGGGGGGATTGGATACGCAGTATTTT. Translating gives CATSRGELAGGLDTQYF.